Each of the 12 T cell receptor beta chains below was sequenced from the same sample in a study of shared clonotypes between healthy human individuals (dated by TCRdb to 2020 to 2022). The method was the immunoSEQ multiplex PCR assay. Held by TCRdb, this immuneACCESS table contains in-frame sequences only and omits some clones. Under half of the omission traces to an unresolved V gene where checked; the cause of the rest is unknown. This sample gives 1 million to 1.3 million clones in total; around 78% of them show up just once. The top ten hold 0.5% to 0.65% of the sample. The sequencing sample was made of memory CD4+ T cells from PBMCs. The cell subset or site label for this specimen denotes: CD45RA-negative fraction. The receptor source for this set is a man aged 18 to 29 in good health. Some clones in this sample may be carry-over from other donors' samples.

The chain links TRBV7-2 to TRBJ2-7, with D perhaps TRBD2 (7 bases). Germline CDR1 reads SGHTA; CDR2 reads FQGNSA. The CDR3 sequence is 16 residues long. The V and J ends lost 5 bases and 6 bases respectively, with 23 bases between them. CDR3 sequence (DNA): TGTGCCAGCAGCCCTAGAGGGGGGGACGGCGGGCGCGAGCAGTACTTC. This encodes CASSPRGGDGGREQYF.

This rearrangement joins TRBV28 to TRBJ1-2, with a possible D match to TRBD1 (6 bases). CDR3 length: 13 amino acids. Trimming cost V 4 bases and J 4 bases, with 10 bases left between them. Germline V gives CDR1 MDHEN, CDR2 SYDVKM. This CDR3 reads CASSSRDTYGYTF. Here the CDR3 DNA reads TGTGCCAGCAGTTCACGGGACACCTATGGCTACACCTTC.

The chain links TRBV21-1 to TRBJ1-1; the D call in the table, TRBD1, was not verified against the DNA. TRBV21-1 is marked as a pseudogene. The CDR3 covers 13 residues. DNA for the CDR3: TGTGCCAGCAAAAAGACAGGGAGCACTGAAGCTTTCTTT. As protein: CASKKTGSTEAFF.

The chain joins TRBV4-1 to TRBJ2-3; 9 bases are a match to TRBD1. The CDR3 loop spans 18 amino acids. Germline CDR1 and CDR2: MGHRA and YSYEKL. V dropped 0 bases and J dropped 5; count of bases not matched to a gene: 12. CDR3 residues: CASSQDPRGTGWIDTQYF. The CDR3 bases are TGCGCCAGCAGCCAAGATCCTAGGGGGACAGGGTGGATAGATACGCAGTATTTT.

The genes are TRBV2 and TRBJ1-5, with D possibly being TRBD1 (5 bases). The CDR3 covers 11 residues. The germline CDR1 and CDR2 sequences are SNHLY and FYNNEI. The V gene lost 1 base and the J gene lost 12 bases, with 7 bases spanning the gap. The CDR3 coding sequence is TGTGCCAGCAGTGAAGGAGGGGACCAGCATTTT. Protein: CASSEGGDQHF.

This chain joins TRBV29-1 and TRBJ2-7; maybe TRBD2 (5 bases). Germline CDR1 is SQVTM and CDR2 is ANQGSEA. This CDR3 has 13 amino acids. V dropped 6 bases and J dropped 4 bases, with 16 bases sitting between them. CDR3 protein: CSVFVGVSYEQYF. The CDR3 nucleotides are TGCAGCGTCTTCGTCGGGGTTTCGTACGAGCAGTACTTC.

The sample holds one count of this clone. V gene TRBV5-6 combines with J gene TRBJ2-1; 7 bases are shared with TRBD1. Germline loops: CDR1 SGHDT, CDR2 YYEEEE. The length of the CDR3 is 17 residues. Trimming removed 3 bases from V and 3 bases from J; junction bases left unmatched: 12. The CDR3 here is CASSSIRQGGRYNEQFF. As DNA, the CDR3 is TGTGCCAGCAGCTCCATCCGCCAAGGGGGCCGCTACAATGAGCAGTTCTTC.

The chain has TRBV18 and TRBJ1-5; 7 nucleotides line up with TRBD1. This CDR3 is 16 amino acids long. The germline CDR1 and CDR2 sequences are KGHSH and LQKENI. V lost 3 bases, J lost 5 bases, and 10 bases stayed unmatched. In DNA, the CDR3 is TGTGCCAGCTCACCCCTCCCGGCAGGGGGGGATCAGCCCCAGCATTTT. It codes for CASSPLPAGGDQPQHF.

The chain combines TRBV7-2 with TRBJ2-7, with TRBD2 identical over 11 bases. V lost 1 base to trimming and J lost 3 bases; unmatched junction nucleotides: 5. The CDR3 has 16 residues. Germline V CDR1 and CDR2: SGHTA, FQGNSA. In nucleotides, the CDR3 is TGTGCCAGCAGCTTAGTATCGACTAGCGGGAACTACGAGCAGTACTTC. It translates to CASSLVSTSGNYEQYF.

The CDR3 region is CASSLGQVRNTEAFF. DNA of the CDR3: TGTGCCAGCAGCCTAGGGCAGGTTCGGAACACTGAAGCTTTCTTT. This chain connects TRBV7-2 to TRBJ1-1, with D hard to call. Per the germline V gene, CDR1 is SGHTA and CDR2 is FQGNSA. V was cut by 5 bases and J by 1 base, with 14 bases left in between. The CDR3 consists of 15 residues. The entire variable domain, with the rest obtained from reference TRBV7-2 and TRBJ1-1, is as follows: GAGVSQSPSNKVTEKGKDVELRCDPISGHTALYWYRQSLGQGLEFLIYFQGNSAPDKSGLPSDRFSAERTGGSVSTLTIQRTQQEDSAVYLCASSLGQVRNTEAFFGQGTRLTVV.

This chain uses TRBV7-9 with TRBJ1-4; tentatively, D is TRBD1 (5 bases). CDR3 length: 14 residues. The germline CDR1 and CDR2 sequences are SEHNR and FQNEAQ (reference sequence). Deletions cut 4 bases from V and 6 bases from J, with 12 bases between. The CDR3 loop is CASSSHVGDEKLFF. The DNA for the CDR3 is TGTGCCAGCAGCTCACACGTGGGGGATGAAAAACTGTTTTTT.

This rearrangement joins TRBV6-1 to TRBJ1-5; TRBD1 aligns across 7 bases. The ends lost 6 bases at V and 3 bases at J; junction bases unmatched: 5. The V gene's germline CDR1 is MNHNS and CDR2 SASEGT. The CDR3 is made up of 14 amino acids. This CDR3 reads CASSRDRANQPQHF. The DNA of the CDR3 is TGTGCCAGCAGCCGCGACAGGGCCAATCAGCCCCAGCATTTT.